A selection of T cell receptor beta chains follows, all from one sample in a study of blood T cell repertoires in COVID-19. Sequenced by immunoSEQ multiplex PCR; TCRdb stores in-frame clones only, minus some. The sample holds about 140,000 clones, less than 85% seen once. Specimen: peripheral blood. These receptor sequences come from a human donor in a cohort sampled during active COVID-19. Each CDR3 is given with its conserved first and last residue. Each record gives: J gene, V gene, clone size, CDR3 protein. Size values are once, few and many counts, or a class for expanded clones, and some rows have none.

TRBJ2-3	TRBV25-1	NA	CASSESGGAGEDTQYF
TRBJ1-1	TRBV11-3	NA	CASSFGGLNTEAFF
TRBJ2-5	TRBV10-3	NA	CAINRDRVSETQYF
TRBJ1-4	TRBV5-4	NA	CASSAGTVNSNEKLFF
TRBJ2-7	TRBV3-1/TRBV3-2	NA	CASSQGQAYEQYF
TRBJ1-5	TRBV13	NA	CASSPKGGNQPQHF
TRBJ2-5	TRBV7-8	once	CASSKETAGGFQETQYF
TRBJ2-6	TRBV14	NA	CASSQDLGANVLTF
TRBJ2-1	TRBV28	NA	CATRSAGIDEQFF
TRBJ1-3	TRBV3-1/TRBV3-2	NA	CASSQGSGVGNTIYF
TRBJ2-5	TRBV3-1/TRBV3-2	NA	CASSYTGTAQETQYF
TRBJ1-5	TRBV4-1	NA	CASSQDTYSNQPQHF
TRBJ2-1	TRBV4-3	few	CASSPARTSYNEQFF
TRBJ2-2	TRBV9	once	CASSVLPRSDTGELFF
TRBJ1-2	TRBV3-1/TRBV3-2	NA	CASSYRGLSYTF
TRBJ1-1	TRBV6-5	NA	CASTSWGDTEAFF
TRBJ2-3	TRBV5-1	NA	CASSGLQTDTQYF
TRBJ1-4	TRBV5-6	NA	CASSLDNRGPEKLFF
TRBJ1-2	TRBV6-2/TRBV6-3	NA	CASSQGMVGYTF
TRBJ1-2	TRBV29-1	NA	CSVANRTGDGYTF
TRBJ1-4	TRBV7-8	few	CASSLTGGSSWEKLFF
TRBJ2-7	TRBV7-2	NA	CASSSRGGSYEQYF
TRBJ1-1	TRBV11-2	NA	CASRNDRQVEAFF
TRBJ1-3	TRBV9	NA	CASSERDRGNTIYF
TRBJ2-2	TRBV11-2	NA	CASSLEGLAGAGELFF
TRBJ1-2	TRBV6-4	NA	CASSDVQNRRLPECYTF
TRBJ2-7	TRBV11-3	NA	CASSSGGLNEQYF
TRBJ1-2	TRBV7-3	NA	CASSLGRGLSYGYTF
TRBJ2-7	TRBV6-5	NA	CASSSGTFYEQYF
TRBJ2-7	TRBV14	NA	CASSRDRGIRQYF
TRBJ1-5	TRBV5-5	NA	CASSLAGDRQRPQHF
TRBJ2-1	TRBV28	NA	CASSLTGQSFYNEQFF
TRBJ1-2	TRBV6-2/TRBV6-3	NA	CASSRNYGYTF
TRBJ2-3	TRBV2	NA	CASSDRGLGTDTQYF
TRBJ1-2	TRBV5-1	NA	CASSPQGRGGYTF
TRBJ2-6	TRBV5-1	NA	CASSTTSGGFSGANVLTF
TRBJ1-4	TRBV5-1	NA	CASSGRGEKLFF
TRBJ1-1	TRBV5-1	NA	CASSLVRENTEAFF
TRBJ2-5	TRBV6-5	NA	CASTPLAGVKTQYF
TRBJ2-7	TRBV4-1	NA	CASSQRLAGGHFSYEQYF
TRBJ2-5	TRBV6-2/TRBV6-3	NA	CASSIPGGTETQYF
TRBJ1-1	TRBV19	NA	CASSARGFRGNTEAFF
TRBJ1-1	TRBV5-6	NA	CASSTRYLRRDTEAFF
TRBJ1-1	TRBV6-2/TRBV6-3	NA	CASSYERGTEAFF
TRBJ2-2	TRBV5-1	NA	CASSFPSGGNTGELFF
TRBJ2-7	TRBV6-5	NA	CASSFIPEGEQYF
TRBJ1-4	TRBV4-3	NA	CASSLNGQGFNEKLFF
TRBJ1-5	TRBV10-3	once	CAISGDRAQGQPQHF
TRBJ2-7	TRBV7-8	NA	CASSLTSLRDSALFFEQYF
TRBJ2-1	TRBV19	NA	CASSIRLAGGANEQFF
TRBJ1-2	TRBV21-1	NA	CASSKDEAGGYTF
TRBJ1-1	TRBV5-1	once	CASSLNPGTEAFF
TRBJ2-5	TRBV9	NA	CASSVGLGWSETQYF
TRBJ1-2	TRBV5-1	NA	CASSEGTGGGFYYGYTF